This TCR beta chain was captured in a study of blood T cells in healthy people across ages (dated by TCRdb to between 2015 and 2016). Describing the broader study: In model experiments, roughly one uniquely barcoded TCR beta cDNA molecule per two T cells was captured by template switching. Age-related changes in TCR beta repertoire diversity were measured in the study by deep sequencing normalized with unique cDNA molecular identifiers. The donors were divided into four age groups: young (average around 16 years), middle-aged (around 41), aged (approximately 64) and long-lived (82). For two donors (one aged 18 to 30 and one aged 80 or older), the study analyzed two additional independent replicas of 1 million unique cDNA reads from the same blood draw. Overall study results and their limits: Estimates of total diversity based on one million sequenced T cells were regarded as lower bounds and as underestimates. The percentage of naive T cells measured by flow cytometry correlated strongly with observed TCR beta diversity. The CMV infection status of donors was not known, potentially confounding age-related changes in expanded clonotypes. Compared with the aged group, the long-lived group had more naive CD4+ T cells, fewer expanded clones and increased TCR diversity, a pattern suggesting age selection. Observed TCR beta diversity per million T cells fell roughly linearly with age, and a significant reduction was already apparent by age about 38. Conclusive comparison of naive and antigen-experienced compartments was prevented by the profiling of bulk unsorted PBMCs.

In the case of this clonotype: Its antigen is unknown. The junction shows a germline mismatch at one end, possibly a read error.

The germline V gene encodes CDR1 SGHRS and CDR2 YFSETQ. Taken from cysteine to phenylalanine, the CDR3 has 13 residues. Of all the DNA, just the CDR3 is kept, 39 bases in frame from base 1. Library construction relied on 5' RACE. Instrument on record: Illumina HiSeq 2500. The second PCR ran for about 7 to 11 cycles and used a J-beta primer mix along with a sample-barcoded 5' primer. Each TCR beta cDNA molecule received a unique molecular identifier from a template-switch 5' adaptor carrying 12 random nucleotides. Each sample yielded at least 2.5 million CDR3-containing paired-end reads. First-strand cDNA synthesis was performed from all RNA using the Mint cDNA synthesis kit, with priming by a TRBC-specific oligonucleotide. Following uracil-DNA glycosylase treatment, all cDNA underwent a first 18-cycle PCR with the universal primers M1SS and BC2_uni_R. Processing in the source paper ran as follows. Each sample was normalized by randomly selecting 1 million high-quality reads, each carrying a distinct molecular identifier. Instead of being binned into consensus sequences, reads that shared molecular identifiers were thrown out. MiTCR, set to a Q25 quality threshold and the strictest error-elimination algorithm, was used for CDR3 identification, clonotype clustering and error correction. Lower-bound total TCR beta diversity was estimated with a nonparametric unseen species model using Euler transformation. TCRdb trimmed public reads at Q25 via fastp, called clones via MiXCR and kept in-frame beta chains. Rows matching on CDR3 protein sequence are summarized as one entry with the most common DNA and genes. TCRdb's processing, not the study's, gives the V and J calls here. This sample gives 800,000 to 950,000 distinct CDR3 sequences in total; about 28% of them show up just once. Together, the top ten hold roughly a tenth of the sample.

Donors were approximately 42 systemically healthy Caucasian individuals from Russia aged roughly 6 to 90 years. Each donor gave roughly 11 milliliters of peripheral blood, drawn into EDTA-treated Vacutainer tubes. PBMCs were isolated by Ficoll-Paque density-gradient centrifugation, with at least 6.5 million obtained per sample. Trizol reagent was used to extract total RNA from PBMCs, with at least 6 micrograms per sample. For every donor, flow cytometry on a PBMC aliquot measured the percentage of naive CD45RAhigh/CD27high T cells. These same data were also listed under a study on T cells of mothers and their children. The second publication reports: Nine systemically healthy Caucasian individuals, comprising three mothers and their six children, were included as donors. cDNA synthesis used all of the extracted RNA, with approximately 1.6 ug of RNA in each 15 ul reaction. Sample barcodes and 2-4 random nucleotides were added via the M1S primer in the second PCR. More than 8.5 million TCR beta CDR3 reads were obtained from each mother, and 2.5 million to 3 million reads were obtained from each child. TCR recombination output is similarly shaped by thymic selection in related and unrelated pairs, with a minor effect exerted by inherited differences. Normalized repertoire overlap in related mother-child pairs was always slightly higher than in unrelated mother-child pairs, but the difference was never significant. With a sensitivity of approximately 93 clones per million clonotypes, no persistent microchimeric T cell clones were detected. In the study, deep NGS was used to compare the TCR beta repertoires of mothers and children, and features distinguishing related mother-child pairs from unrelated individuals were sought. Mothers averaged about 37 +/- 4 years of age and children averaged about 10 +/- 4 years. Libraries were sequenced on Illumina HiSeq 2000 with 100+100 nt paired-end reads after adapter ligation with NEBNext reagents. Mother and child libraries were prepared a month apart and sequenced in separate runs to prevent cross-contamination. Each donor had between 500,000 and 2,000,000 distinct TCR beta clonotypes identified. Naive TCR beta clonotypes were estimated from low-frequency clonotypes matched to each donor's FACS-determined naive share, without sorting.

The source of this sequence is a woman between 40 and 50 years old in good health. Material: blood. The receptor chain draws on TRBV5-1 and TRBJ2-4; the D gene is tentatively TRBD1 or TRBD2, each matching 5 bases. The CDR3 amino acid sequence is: CACSSGSQEEQYF. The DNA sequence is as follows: TGCGCCTGCAGCTCAGGGTCCCAGGAGGAGCAGTACTTC.